A selection of T cell receptor beta chains follows, all from one sample in a study of CD8+CD57+ T cells in acquired aplastic anemia. TCRdb reprocessed the reads with MiXCR, giving one entry per CDR3 protein. Among fewer than 200,000 distinct CDR3 sequences listed, around half were seen once. The sequenced sample consisted of sorted CD4+, CD8+, or CD8+CD57+ T cells (not recorded which) from PBMCs. These receptors were obtained from a human donor with aplastic anemia. The CDR3 runs from the conserved cysteine through the conserved F or W. The D gene is left open where the match is weak. Only part of the rows carry a size: once, few, many, or a class if the clone is expanded.

d_call clone_size j_call v_call cdr3_nt cdr3_aa
NA NA TRBJ1-1 TRBV5-1 TGCGCCAGCAGCTTGGAGCCAGGGGCTGAAGCTTTCTTT CASSLEPGAEAFF
NA NA TRBJ2-7 TRBV24-1 TGTGCCACCAGTGATTCCTCCGCCGTATACGAGCAGTACTTC CATSDSSAVYEQYF
NA many TRBJ1-1 TRBV19 TGTGCCAGTAGTAACCGACAGATTTACACTGAAGCTTTCTTT CASSNRQIYTEAFF
TRBD2 NA TRBJ2-7 TRBV10-1 TGCGCCAGCAGCTTGGCGGGGGGCGCGTTCTACGAGCAGTACTTC CASSLAGGAFYEQYF
NA many TRBJ1-6 TRBV19 TGTGCCAGTAGTGAGGGGGACGGTATTAATTCACCCCTCCACTTT CASSEGDGINSPLHF
NA few TRBJ1-2 TRBV9 TGTGCCAGCAGCGCTTACGACCACTCAGGGGACTATGGCTACACCTTC CASSAYDHSGDYGYTF
NA NA TRBJ2-7 TRBV7-6 TGTGCCAGCAGCACCCTCACAGGTTACGAGCAGTACTTC CASSTLTGYEQYF
TRBD2 many TRBJ2-7 TRBV20-1 TGCAGTGCTGATGGGTTAGCGGGGCTCTACGAGCAGTACTTC CSADGLAGLYEQYF
NA many TRBJ2-7 TRBV6-4 TGTGCCAGCAACCCTCAGGGTTTTCCCCCCTACGAGCAGTACTTC CASNPQGFPPYEQYF
NA NA TRBJ2-3 TRBV5-1 TGCGCCAGCAGATTAGCAGCCTCTAGCACAGATACGCAGTATTTT CASRLAASSTDTQYF
TRBD1 many TRBJ1-5 TRBV5-1 TGCGCCAGCAGCTTGAGGGGACAGGGCCCTACGGTCCATCAGCCCCAGCATTTT CASSLRGQGPTVHQPQHF
NA many TRBJ2-2 TRBV19 TGTGCCAGTAGTATTATCCTTGGCGGGGAGCTGTTTTTT CASSIILGGELFF
NA many TRBJ2-3 TRBV14 TGTGCCAGCAGCCAAGCCCTCTATACGCAGTATTTT CASSQALYTQYF
NA many TRBJ2-7 TRBV20-1 TGCAGTGCTAGAGTGGGACCAACCTACGAGCAGTACTTC CSARVGPTYEQYF
NA few TRBJ2-2 TRBV25-1 TGTGCCAGCAGTGTCATAAACACCGGGGAGCTGTTTTTT CASSVINTGELFF
NA many TRBJ2-6 TRBV14 TGTGCCAGCAGCCAAGGTCTTTCTGGGGCCAACGTCCTGACTTTC CASSQGLSGANVLTF
NA few TRBJ1-5 TRBV9 TGTGCCAGCAGCCCAGGGCCCAGCTTTCACAATCAGCCCCAGCATTTT CASSPGPSFHNQPQHF
NA many TRBJ2-6 TRBV5-1 TGCGCCAGCAAGTCTCAGTCCTCTGGGGCCAACGTCCTGACTTTC CASKSQSSGANVLTF
TRBD2 NA TRBJ2-3 TRBV7-6 TGTGCCAGCAGCTTATTCAGCGGGGGGGGCACAGATACGCAGTATTTT CASSLFSGGGTDTQYF
NA NA TRBJ1-2 TRBV11-1 TGTGCCAGCAGTGAAGGAAGGCAGGTCTTC CASSEGRQVF
TRBD1 many TRBJ1-2 TRBV5-1 TGCGCCAGCAGCTACGGACAGGGGTTAGGCTACACCTTC CASSYGQGLGYTF
NA NA TRBJ2-3 TRBV20-1 TGCAGTGCTAGAGTCCCCCAGGTCAACCGGGGGATCACAGATACGCAGTATTTT CSARVPQVNRGITDTQYF
NA many TRBJ2-1 TRBV5-4 TGTGCCAGCAGCTTCGAGGGCCCCTACAATGAGCAGTTCTTC CASSFEGPYNEQFF
NA few TRBJ2-1 TRBV10-3 TGTGCCATCAGTGATTTGAGGGCCGTATACGATGAGCAGTTCTTC CAISDLRAVYDEQFF
NA once TRBJ2-3 TRBV29-1 TGCAGCGTTGAAGATCCGTGGGACATCAACACAGATACGCAGTATTTT CSVEDPWDINTDTQYF
NA many TRBJ1-4 TRBV20-1 TGCAGTGCTAGACGACCTGGGCATGAAAAACTGTTTTTT CSARRPGHEKLFF
TRBD1 NA TRBJ1-2 TRBV5-1 TGCGCCAGCAGCTTGGCAGGACAGGGGATCGGCTACACCTTC CASSLAGQGIGYTF
NA NA TRBJ2-2 TRBV19 TGTGCCAGTAATGGTAACACCGGGGAGCTGTTTTTT CASNGNTGELFF
TRBD1 NA TRBJ1-1 TRBV20-1 TGCAGTTGTGCAGGGCAGGGGGACACTGAAGCTTCCTTT CSCAGQGDTEASF
NA few TRBJ2-6 TRBV11-2 TGTGCCAGCAGCTTAGTTAGGGCAGGGCTGAGCTCTGGGGCCAACGTCCTGACTTTC CASSLVRAGLSSGANVLTF
NA NA TRBJ2-1 TRBV24-1 TGTGCCACCAGTGATCGTTTCAGATCCAATTACAATGAGCAGTTCTTC CATSDRFRSNYNEQFF
NA many TRBJ1-1 TRBV7-8 TGTGCCAGCAGCTTAGCGCAGCTGAACACTGAAGCTTTCTTT CASSLAQLNTEAFF
NA many TRBJ2-1 TRBV14 TGTGCCAGCAGCCAAGGCTTCCGGAGCTCCTACAATGAGCAGTTCTTC CASSQGFRSSYNEQFF
TRBD1 NA TRBJ2-3 TRBV27 TGTGCCAGCAGTACTAACGCTAACAGGGGGCAAGGAGATACGCAGTATTTT CASSTNANRGQGDTQYF
NA many TRBJ2-3 TRBV5-1 TGCGCCAGCAGCCCCCCGAGGGGGGGCACAGATACGCAGTATTTT CASSPPRGGTDTQYF
TRBD2 NA TRBJ2-1 TRBV10-3 TGTGCCATCTCGACTAGCGGGAGAAGCACCTACAATGAGCAGTTCTTC CAISTSGRSTYNEQFF
TRBD1 many TRBJ2-2 TRBV5-4 TGTGCCAGCAGCTTACCGGGACAGGGTCTGCTCGGGGAGCTGTTTTTT CASSLPGQGLLGELFF
NA NA TRBJ1-6 TRBV7-9 TGTGCCAGCAGCTTATCGAAAGGACAGATATCACCCCTCCACTTT CASSLSKGQISPLHF
NA many TRBJ1-4 TRBV10-2 TGCGCCAGCAGTGACCCCGGACGGGGTAATGAAAAACTGTTTTTT CASSDPGRGNEKLFF
NA many TRBJ2-4 TRBV10-3 TGTGCCATCAGTGAACAGGAACTCCTAGCCAAAAACATTCAGTACTTC CAISEQELLAKNIQYF
NA NA TRBJ1-2 TRBV4-1 TGCGCCAGCAGCCAAGACGGCAGGGCAGGCAATAACTATGGCTACACCTTC CASSQDGRAGNNYGYTF
NA many TRBJ2-3 TRBV7-2 TGTGCCAGCAGCTTCGTGGGCCCACCCAGCACAGATACGCAGTATTTT CASSFVGPPSTDTQYF
NA NA TRBJ2-1 TRBV20-1 TGCAGTGCACCTCAGGGGGGCAGGGACAATGAGCAGTTCTTC CSAPQGGRDNEQFF
NA many TRBJ1-1 TRBV19 TGTGCCAGTAGTCTTAACCCCATGAACACTGAAGCTTTCTTT CASSLNPMNTEAFF
NA NA TRBJ2-1 TRBV2 TGTGCCAGCAGCTTGGCGGAGGTCAATGAGCAGTTCTTC CASSLAEVNEQFF
NA few TRBJ1-2 TRBV10-2 TGCGCCAGCAGCGCCCTGGGGCCCCTGGATGGCTACACCTTC CASSALGPLDGYTF
NA NA TRBJ1-2 TRBV3-1 TGTGCCAGCAGCGAAAACAGGGCTGGCTACACCTTC CASSENRAGYTF
TRBD2 many TRBJ2-7 TRBV4-2 TGTGCCAGCAGCGGGCCTGGGACTAGCGCCGGTGGGGTGGAGCAGTACTTC CASSGPGTSAGGVEQYF
NA many TRBJ1-3 TRBV2 TGTGCCAGCAGTGAAGGGGGGGGCACTGGAAACACCATATATTTT CASSEGGGTGNTIYF
NA NA TRBJ2-5 TRBV3-1 TGTGCCAGCAGCCATGGAGGGTGGGGCCTAACCAAAGAGACCCAGTACTTC CASSHGGWGLTKETQYF
TRBD2 many TRBJ2-7 TRBV5-1 TGCGCCAGCAGCTCCGGACTAGCGGGGGGACACTACGAGCAGTACTTC CASSSGLAGGHYEQYF
TRBD1 many TRBJ1-6 TRBV30 TGTGCCTGGAATAACAGGGGGCGGTCACCCCTCCACTTT CAWNNRGRSPLHF
TRBD1 many TRBJ2-7 TRBV7-2 TGTGCCAGCAGCTCAGAACAGGGGGCTTTCTACGAGCAGTACTTC CASSSEQGAFYEQYF
TRBD1 once TRBJ2-7 TRBV9 TGTGCCAGCAGCGACGGACAGGACTACGAGCAGTACTTC CASSDGQDYEQYF
NA once TRBJ1-1 TRBV10-1 TGCGCCAGCAGTGTTTCGGTGGGCACTGAAGCTTTCTTT CASSVSVGTEAFF
NA NA TRBJ2-1 TRBV7-9 TGTGCCAGCACCTCTCCCGGTAACAATGAGCAGTTCTTC CASTSPGNNEQFF
TRBD1 NA TRBJ1-6 TRBV7-8 TGTGCCAGCAGCTTTACAGGGGATGACAATTCACCCCTCCACTTT CASSFTGDDNSPLHF
TRBD2 many TRBJ2-1 TRBV5-1 TGCGCCAGCAGCTTAGGGGCGGCTAGCGGGGTTGGTGAGCAGTTCTTC CASSLGAASGVGEQFF
TRBD1 few TRBJ1-4 TRBV29-1 TGCAGCGTGGGACAGGGGGGTGAAAAACTGTTTTTT CSVGQGGEKLFF